This T cell receptor beta chain was observed in a study of shared T cell receptors in the human thymus. The CDR3 length is 15 residues. The V and J ends lost 6 bases and 5 bases respectively, with 19 bases between them. Germline CDR1 is LNHDA and CDR2 is SQIVND (reference sequence). The data were produced by immunoSEQ multiplex PCR, yet TCRdb's version contains in-frame clones alone and is incomplete. The table shows 700,000 to 750,000 clones, with approximately 83% occurring only once. Another study also made use of these data, one on human thymus T cells. That source adds: Obtained as resections during corrective heart surgery, the thymus tissue was then studied.

Material for sequencing was thymocytes. The genes are TRBV19 and TRBJ1-2; D is undetermined. This TCR derives from a girl under two years old with a congenital heart defect. In DNA, the CDR3 is TGTGCCAGTAGCCCTCCGGTGGGGAGGGAGTATGGCTACACCTTC. This gives the protein CASSPPVGREYGYTF.